The TCR beta chain under discussion was sequenced for a study of T cells in Graves' hyperthyroidism and ophthalmopathy. The CDR3 is 17 residues long. Germline V gene data show CDR1 as SGHTA and CDR2 as FQGTGA. Trimming removed 0 bases from V and 7 bases from J; junction bases left unmatched: 7. TCR beta CDR3 regions were amplified from RNA. The TCR CDR3 was amplified in a first-round RT-PCR using the HTBI primer set. MiXCR, applied by TCRdb to the multiplex PCR reads, yields one record per CDR3 protein. The repertoire holds hundreds of thousands of distinct CDR3 sequences, with roughly 50% as singletons. A few counts support this clonotype.

The chain uses TRBV7-3 and TRBJ2-5, with 14 bases lining up with TRBD2. The TCR was taken from a woman between 18 and 30 years old with Graves' hyperthyroidism. Material for sequencing was peripheral blood or thyroid tissue (not recorded which). In DNA form, the CDR3 reads TGTGCCAGCAGCTTAACGGGACTAGCGGGAGCTCGAGGGACCCAGTACTTC. It is translated as CASSLTGLAGARGTQYF. The full variable domain, completed using reference TRBV7-3 and TRBJ2-5, is GAGVSQTPSNKVTEKGKYVELRCDPISGHTALYWYRQSLGQGPEFLIYFQGTGAADDSGLPNDRFFAVRPEGSVSTLKIQRTERGDSAVYLCASSLTGLAGARGTQYFGPGTRLLVL.